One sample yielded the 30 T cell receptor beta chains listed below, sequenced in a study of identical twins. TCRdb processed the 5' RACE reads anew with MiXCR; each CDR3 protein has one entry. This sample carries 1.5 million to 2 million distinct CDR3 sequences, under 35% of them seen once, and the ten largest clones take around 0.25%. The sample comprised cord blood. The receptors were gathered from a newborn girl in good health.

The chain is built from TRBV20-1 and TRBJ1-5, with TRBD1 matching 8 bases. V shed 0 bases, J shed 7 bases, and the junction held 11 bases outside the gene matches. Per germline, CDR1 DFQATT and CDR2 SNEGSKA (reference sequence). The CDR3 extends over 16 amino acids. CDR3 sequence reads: CSARDTTGGTGQPQHF. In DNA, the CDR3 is TGCAGTGCTAGAGATACAACAGGGGGAACGGGGCAGCCCCAGCATTTT.

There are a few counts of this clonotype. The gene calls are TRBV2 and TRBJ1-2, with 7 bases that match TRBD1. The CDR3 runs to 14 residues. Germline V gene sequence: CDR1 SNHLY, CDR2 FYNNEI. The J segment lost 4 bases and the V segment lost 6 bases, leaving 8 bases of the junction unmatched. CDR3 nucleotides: TGTGCCAGCAGCGCGGGACAGACGTTCTATGGCTACACCTTC. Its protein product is CASSAGQTFYGYTF.

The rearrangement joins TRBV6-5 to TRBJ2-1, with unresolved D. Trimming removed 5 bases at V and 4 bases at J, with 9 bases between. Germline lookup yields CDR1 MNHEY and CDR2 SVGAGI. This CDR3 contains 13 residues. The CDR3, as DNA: TGTGCCAGCAGTACCGGACCTTACAATGAGCAGTTCTTC. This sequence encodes CASSTGPYNEQFF.

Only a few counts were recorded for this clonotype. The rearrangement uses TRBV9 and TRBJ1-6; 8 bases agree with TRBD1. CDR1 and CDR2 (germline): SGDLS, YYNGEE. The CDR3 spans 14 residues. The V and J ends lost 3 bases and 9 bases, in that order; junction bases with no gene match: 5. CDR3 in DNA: TGTGCCAGCAGCGGGGGGACAGGCGGTTCACCCCTCCACTTT. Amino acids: CASSGGTGGSPLHF.

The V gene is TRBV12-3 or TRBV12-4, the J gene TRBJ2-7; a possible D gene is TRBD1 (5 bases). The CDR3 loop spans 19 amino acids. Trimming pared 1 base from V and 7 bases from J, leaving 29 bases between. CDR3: CASSLDPGRVPSQYNEQYF. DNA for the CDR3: TGTGCCAGCAGTTTAGATCCGGGCAGGGTACCTTCGCAGTACAATGAGCAGTACTTC.

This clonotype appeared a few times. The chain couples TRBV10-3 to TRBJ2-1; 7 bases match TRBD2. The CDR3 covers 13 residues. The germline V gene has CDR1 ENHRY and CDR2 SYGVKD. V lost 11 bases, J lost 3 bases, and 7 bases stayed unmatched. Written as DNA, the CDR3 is TGTGCCGGCGGGACTACCCTCTACAATGAGCAGTTCTTC. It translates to CAGGTTLYNEQFF.

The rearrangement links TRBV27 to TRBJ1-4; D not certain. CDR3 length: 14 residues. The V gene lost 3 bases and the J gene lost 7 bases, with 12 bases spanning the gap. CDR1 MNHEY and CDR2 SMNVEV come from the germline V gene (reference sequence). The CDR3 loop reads CASSLLPGGEKLFF. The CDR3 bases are TGTGCCAGCAGTTTGCTGCCAGGAGGTGAAAAACTGTTTTTT. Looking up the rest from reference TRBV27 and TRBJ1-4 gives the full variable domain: EAQVTQNPRYLITVTGKKLTVTCSQNMNHEYMSWYRQDPGLGLRQIYYSMNVEVTDKGDVPEGYKVSRKEKRNFPLILESPSPNQTSLYFCASSLLPGGEKLFFGSGTQLSVL.

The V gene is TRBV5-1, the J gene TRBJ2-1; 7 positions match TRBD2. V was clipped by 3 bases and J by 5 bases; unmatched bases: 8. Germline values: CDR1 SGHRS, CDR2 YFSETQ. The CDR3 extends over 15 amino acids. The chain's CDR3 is CASSSGLVNNNEQFF. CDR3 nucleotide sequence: TGCGCCAGCAGCTCAGGACTAGTAAACAACAATGAGCAGTTCTTC.

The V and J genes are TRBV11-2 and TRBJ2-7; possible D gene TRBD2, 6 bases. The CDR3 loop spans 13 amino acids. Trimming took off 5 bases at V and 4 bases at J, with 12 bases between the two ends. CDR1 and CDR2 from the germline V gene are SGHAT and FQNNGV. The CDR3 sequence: CASSGFGTYEQYF. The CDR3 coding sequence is TGTGCCAGCAGCGGATTCGGGACTTACGAGCAGTACTTC.

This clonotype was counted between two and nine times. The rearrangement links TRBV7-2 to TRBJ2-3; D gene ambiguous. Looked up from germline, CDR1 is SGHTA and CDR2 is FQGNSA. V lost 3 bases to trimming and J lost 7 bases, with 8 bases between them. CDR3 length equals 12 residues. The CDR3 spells CASSFGPNTQYF. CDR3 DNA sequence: TGTGCCAGCAGCTTTGGTCCGAATACGCAGTATTTT.

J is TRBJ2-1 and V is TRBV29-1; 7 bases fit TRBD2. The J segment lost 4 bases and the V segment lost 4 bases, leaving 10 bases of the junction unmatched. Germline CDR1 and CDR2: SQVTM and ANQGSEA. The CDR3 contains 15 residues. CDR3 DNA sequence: TGCAGCGTTGTCCAGGGCGGGAGCAAATACAATGAGCAGTTCTTC. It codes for CSVVQGGSKYNEQFF.

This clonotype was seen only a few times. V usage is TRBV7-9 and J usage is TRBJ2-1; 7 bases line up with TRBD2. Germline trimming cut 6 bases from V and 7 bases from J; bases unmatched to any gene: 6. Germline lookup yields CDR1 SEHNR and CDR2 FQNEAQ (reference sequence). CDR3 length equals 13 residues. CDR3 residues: CASRIVGRNEQFF. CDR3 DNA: TGTGCCAGCAGGATAGTCGGGAGGAATGAGCAGTTCTTC.

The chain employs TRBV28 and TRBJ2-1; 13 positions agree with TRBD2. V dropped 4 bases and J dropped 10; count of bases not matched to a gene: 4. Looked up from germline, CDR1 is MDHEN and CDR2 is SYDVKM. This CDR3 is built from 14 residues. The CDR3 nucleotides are TGTGCCAGCAGTTCTCCGGGACTAGCGGGAGAGCAGTTCTTC. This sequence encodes CASSSPGLAGEQFF.

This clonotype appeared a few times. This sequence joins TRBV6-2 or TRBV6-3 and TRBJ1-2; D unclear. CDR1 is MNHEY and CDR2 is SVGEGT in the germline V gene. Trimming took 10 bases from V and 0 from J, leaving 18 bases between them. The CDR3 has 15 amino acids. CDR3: CATGGLYLANYGYTF. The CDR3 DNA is TGTGCCACCGGAGGACTCTACCTAGCTAACTATGGCTACACCTTC.

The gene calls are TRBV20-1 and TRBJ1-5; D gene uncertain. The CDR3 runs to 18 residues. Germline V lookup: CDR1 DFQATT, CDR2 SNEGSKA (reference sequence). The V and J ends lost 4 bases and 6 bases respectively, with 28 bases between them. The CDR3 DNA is TGCAGTGCTACAATAGGAAATGGGTGGGCAGGCACGGGTCAGCCCCAGCATTTT. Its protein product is CSATIGNGWAGTGQPQHF.

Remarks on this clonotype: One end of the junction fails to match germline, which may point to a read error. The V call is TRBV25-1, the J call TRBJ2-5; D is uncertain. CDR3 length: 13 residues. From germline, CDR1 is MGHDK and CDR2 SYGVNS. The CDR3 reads CASCESIQETQYF. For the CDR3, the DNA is TGTGCCAGCTGTGAGTCTATACAAGAGACCCAGTACTTC.

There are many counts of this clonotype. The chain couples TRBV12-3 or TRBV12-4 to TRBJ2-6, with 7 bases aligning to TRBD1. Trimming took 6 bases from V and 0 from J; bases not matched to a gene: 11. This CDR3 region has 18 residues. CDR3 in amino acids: CASRFVGQRDSGANVLTF. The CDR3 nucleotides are TGTGCCAGCAGGTTTGTGGGACAGAGAGACTCTGGGGCCAACGTCCTGACTTTC.

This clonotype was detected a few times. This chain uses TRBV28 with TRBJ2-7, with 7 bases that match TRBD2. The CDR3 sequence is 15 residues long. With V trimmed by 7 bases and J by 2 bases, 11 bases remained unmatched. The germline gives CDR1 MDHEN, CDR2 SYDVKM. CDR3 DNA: TGTGCCAGCAACCCAGCGGGACTACCCCCCTACGAGCAGTACTTC. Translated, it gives CASNPAGLPPYEQYF. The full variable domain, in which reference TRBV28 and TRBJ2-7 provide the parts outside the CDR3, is DVKVTQSSRYLVKRTGEKVFLECVQDMDHENMFWYRQDPGLGLRLIYFSYDVKMKEKGDIPEGYSVSREKKERFSLILESASTNQTSMYLCASNPAGLPPYEQYFGPGTRLTVT.

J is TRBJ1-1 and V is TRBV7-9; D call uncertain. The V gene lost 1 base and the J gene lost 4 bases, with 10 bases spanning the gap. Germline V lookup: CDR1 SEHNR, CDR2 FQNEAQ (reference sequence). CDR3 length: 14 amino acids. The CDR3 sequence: CASSLDDIPTEAFF. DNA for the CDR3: TGTGCCAGCAGCTTAGACGACATACCCACTGAAGCTTTCTTT.

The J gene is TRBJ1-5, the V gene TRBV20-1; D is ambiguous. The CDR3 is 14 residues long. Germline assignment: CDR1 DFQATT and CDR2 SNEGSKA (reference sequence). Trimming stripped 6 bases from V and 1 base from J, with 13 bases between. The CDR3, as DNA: TGCAGTGCCCCGGGCGGCCAGAGCAATCAGCCCCAGCATTTT. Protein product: CSAPGGQSNQPQHF.

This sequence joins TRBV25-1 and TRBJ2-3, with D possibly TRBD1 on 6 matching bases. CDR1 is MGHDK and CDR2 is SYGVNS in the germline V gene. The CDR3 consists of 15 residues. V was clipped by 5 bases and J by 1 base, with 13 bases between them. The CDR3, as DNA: TGTGCCAGCAGTCCTCGGGACACCCGCACAGATACGCAGTATTTT. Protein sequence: CASSPRDTRTDTQYF.

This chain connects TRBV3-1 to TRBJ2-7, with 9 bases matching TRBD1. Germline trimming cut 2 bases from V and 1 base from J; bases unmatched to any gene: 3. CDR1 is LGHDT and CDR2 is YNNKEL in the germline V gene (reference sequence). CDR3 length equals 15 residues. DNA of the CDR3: TGTGCCAGCAGCCAAACGACAGGGGGGTCCTACGAGCAGTACTTC. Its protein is CASSQTTGGSYEQYF.

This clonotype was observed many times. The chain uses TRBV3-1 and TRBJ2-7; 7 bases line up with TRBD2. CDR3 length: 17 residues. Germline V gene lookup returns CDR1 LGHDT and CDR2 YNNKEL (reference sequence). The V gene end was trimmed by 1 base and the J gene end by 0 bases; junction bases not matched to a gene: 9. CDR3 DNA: TGTGCCAGCAGCCAAGCAACCGGGACTACGAGCTCCTACGAGCAGTACTTC. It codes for CASSQATGTTSSYEQYF.

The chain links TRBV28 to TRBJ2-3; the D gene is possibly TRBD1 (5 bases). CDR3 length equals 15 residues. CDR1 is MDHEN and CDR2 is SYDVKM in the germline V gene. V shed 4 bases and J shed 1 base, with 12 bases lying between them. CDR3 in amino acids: CASSSRGRGTDTQYF. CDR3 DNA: TGTGCCAGCAGTTCCCGTGGCAGGGGCACAGATACGCAGTATTTT.

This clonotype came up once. This chain's CDR3 is CASKFTGLNTGELFF. The CDR3 DNA reads TGTGCCAGCAAATTTACAGGGTTAAACACCGGGGAGCTGTTTTTT. The chain employs TRBV27 and TRBJ2-2; D is possibly TRBD1 (6 bases). The V and J ends lost 7 bases and 2 bases respectively, with 14 bases between them. Germline assignment: CDR1 MNHEY and CDR2 SMNVEV (reference sequence). The CDR3 totals 15 residues.

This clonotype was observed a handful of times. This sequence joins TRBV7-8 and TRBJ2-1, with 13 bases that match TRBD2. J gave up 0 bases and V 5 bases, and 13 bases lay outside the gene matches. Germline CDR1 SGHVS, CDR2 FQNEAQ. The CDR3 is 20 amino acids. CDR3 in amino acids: CASSKRGLAGAPSSYNEQFF. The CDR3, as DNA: TGTGCCAGCAGCAAACGCGGACTAGCGGGAGCCCCGAGCTCCTACAATGAGCAGTTCTTC.

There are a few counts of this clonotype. CDR3 nucleotides: TGTGCCAGCAGTGAATCTGCAGGGGTCGGCTACACCTTC. It encodes CASSESAGVGYTF. This rearrangement joins TRBV25-1 to TRBJ1-2; weak D call: TRBD1 (6 bases). Trimming pared 1 base from V and 8 bases from J, leaving 11 bases between. Germline V gene data show CDR1 as MGHDK and CDR2 as SYGVNS. The CDR3 is made up of 13 amino acids.

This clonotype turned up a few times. This CDR3 is CSASQGASSNYGYTF. The CDR3 DNA sequence: TGCAGTGCTAGCCAGGGGGCCTCCTCTAACTATGGCTACACCTTC. The chain recombines TRBV20-1 with TRBJ1-2; 8 positions agree with TRBD1. J gave up 0 bases and V 3 bases, and 6 bases lay outside the gene matches. Germline V gene sequence: CDR1 DFQATT, CDR2 SNEGSKA (reference sequence). The CDR3 spans 15 residues.

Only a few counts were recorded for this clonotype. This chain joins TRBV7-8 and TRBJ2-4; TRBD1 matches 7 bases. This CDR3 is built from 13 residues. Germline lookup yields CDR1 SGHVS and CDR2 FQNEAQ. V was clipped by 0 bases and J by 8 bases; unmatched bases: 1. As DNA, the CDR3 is TGTGCCAGCAGCTTAGCGCAGGGGGACATTCAGTACTTC. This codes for CASSLAQGDIQYF. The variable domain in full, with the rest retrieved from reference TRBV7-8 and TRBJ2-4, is GAGVSQSPRYKVAKRGQDVALRCDPISGHVSLFWYQQALGQGPEFLTYFQNEAQLDKSGLPSDRFFAERPEGSVSTLKIQRTQQEDSAVYLCASSLAQGDIQYFGAGTRLSVL.

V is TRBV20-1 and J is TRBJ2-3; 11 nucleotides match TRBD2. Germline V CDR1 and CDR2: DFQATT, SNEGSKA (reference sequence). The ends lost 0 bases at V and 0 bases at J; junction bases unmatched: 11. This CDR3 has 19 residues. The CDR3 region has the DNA TGCAGTGCTAGAGATCAAGGGGCTAGCGGGGGGCTGAGCACAGATACGCAGTATTTT. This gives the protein CSARDQGASGGLSTDTQYF.